Listed below are T cell receptor beta chains from one sample, sequenced in a study of blood T cell repertoires in COVID-19. Assay: immunoSEQ multiplex PCR; the TCRdb copy retains only in-frame clones and omits some. The sample consists of around 250,000 clones, around 83% of them appearing once. The sample consisted of PBMCs or T cells enriched from blood (not recorded which). Receptor source: a man between 40 and 49 years old who had been exposed to COVID-19. The CDR3 runs from the conserved cysteine through the conserved F or W. D genes are given only for firm matches. The size entry is marked missing in some rows and otherwise reads once, few, many or a size class.

few,TRBV12-3/TRBV12-4,TRBJ1-1,TRBD1,CASSGTGGTEAFF,TGTGCCAGCAGTGGTACAGGGGGCACTGAAGCTTTCTTT
-,TRBV11-2,TRBJ1-3,-,CASSLVTGRNTIYF,TGTGCCAGCAGCTTAGTAACAGGGAGAAACACCATATATTTT
-,TRBV4-2,TRBJ2-7,TRBD2,CASSQGLAETYEQYF,TGTGCCAGCAGCCAAGGACTAGCGGAAACCTACGAGCAGTACTTC
once,TRBV6-5,TRBJ2-1,TRBD2,CASRLGLAGVNEQFF,TGTGCCAGCAGGCTGGGACTAGCGGGAGTGAATGAGCAGTTCTTC
-,TRBV19,TRBJ1-3,-,CATGDRAAGNTIYF,TGTGCCACAGGGGATCGGGCAGCAGGAAACACCATATATTTT
-,TRBV27,TRBJ2-5,TRBD2,CASRLAGRNQETQYF,TGTGCCAGCAGGTTAGCGGGACGTAACCAAGAGACCCAGTACTTC
once,TRBV5-1,TRBJ2-1,-,CASSSNGQSYNEQFF,TGCGCCAGCAGCTCGAACGGACAGTCCTACAATGAGCAGTTCTTC
once,TRBV30,TRBJ1-2,-,CAWSVPLGGTTHPTNYGYTF,TGTGCCTGGAGTGTACCCCTGGGAGGAACGACCCACCCCACTAACTATGGCTACACCTTC
-,TRBV27,TRBJ1-5,TRBD1,CASSPTPYAGTDSNQPQHF,TGTGCCAGCAGTCCAACCCCATACGCCGGGACAGACAGCAATCAGCCCCAGCATTTT
-,TRBV5-1,TRBJ2-3,-,CASSLARGGSTPRTQYF,TGCGCCAGCAGCTTGGCCAGAGGTGGTAGCACCCCGCGGACGCAGTATTTT
-,TRBV19,TRBJ1-2,TRBD1,CASSIPRTGANGYTF,TGTGCCAGTAGTATCCCAAGGACAGGAGCCAATGGCTACACCTTC
few,TRBV6-6,TRBJ2-3,-,CASSYGKRVRTDTQYF,TGTGCCAGCAGTTACGGCAAGCGGGTACGCACAGATACGCAGTATTTT
once,TRBV30,TRBJ2-3,TRBD2,CAWTAGGTDTQYF,TGTGCCTGGACGGCGGGGGGCACAGATACGCAGTATTTT
-,TRBV6-6,TRBJ2-3,TRBD2,CASRTSGLAATDTQYF,TGTGCCAGCAGAACCTCGGGACTAGCTGCCACAGATACGCAGTATTTT
-,TRBV6-1,TRBJ1-1,TRBD1,CASSERARLKFGRGPNTEAFF,TGTGCCAGCAGTGAAAGGGCCCGGCTAAAATTCGGTAGGGGGCCTAACACTGAAGCTTTCTTT
-,TRBV7-3,TRBJ1-1,-,CASSPAGGGNTEAFF,TGTGCCAGCAGCCCCGCGGGGGGCGGGAACACTGAAGCTTTCTTT
-,TRBV2,TRBJ1-1,TRBD1,CASTNSGTGNTEAFF,TGTGCCAGCACCAACTCCGGGACAGGGAACACTGAAGCTTTCTTT
-,TRBV5-4,TRBJ2-3,-,CASSLGWEDTQYF,TGTGCCAGCAGCTTGGGCTGGGAGGATACGCAGTATTTT
-,TRBV7-3,TRBJ2-3,-,CASSLTPSDTQYF,TGTGCCAGCAGCTTAACCCCGAGTGATACGCAGTATTTT
-,TRBV11-3,TRBJ2-7,-,CASGSWRGVEQYF,TGTGCCAGCGGCAGCTGGCGGGGAGTCGAGCAGTACTTC
-,TRBV6-2/TRBV6-3,TRBJ2-1,TRBD2,CASTPLASGSNEQFF,TGTGCCAGCACCCCCCTGGCTAGCGGGAGCAATGAGCAGTTCTTC
-,TRBV21-1,TRBJ2-7,-,CASSKGRTGALEQYF,TGTGCCAGCAGCAAAGGACGGACAGGGGCGCTCGAGCAGTACTTC
-,TRBV7-9,TRBJ1-2,TRBD1,CASSPTGVFGYTF,TGTGCCAGCAGCCCCACAGGGGTGTTTGGCTACACCTTC